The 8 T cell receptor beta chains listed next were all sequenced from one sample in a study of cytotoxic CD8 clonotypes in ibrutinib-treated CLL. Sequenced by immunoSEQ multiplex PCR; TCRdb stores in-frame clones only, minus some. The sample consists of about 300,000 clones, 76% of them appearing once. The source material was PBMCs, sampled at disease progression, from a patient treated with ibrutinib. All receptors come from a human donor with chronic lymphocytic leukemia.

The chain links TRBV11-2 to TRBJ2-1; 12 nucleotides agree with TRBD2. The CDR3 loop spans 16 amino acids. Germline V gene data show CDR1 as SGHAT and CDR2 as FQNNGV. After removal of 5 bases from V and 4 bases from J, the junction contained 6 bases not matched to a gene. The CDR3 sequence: CASSPGTSGRYNEQFF. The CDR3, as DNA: TGTGCCAGCAGCCCGGGGACTAGCGGGCGATACAATGAGCAGTTCTTC.

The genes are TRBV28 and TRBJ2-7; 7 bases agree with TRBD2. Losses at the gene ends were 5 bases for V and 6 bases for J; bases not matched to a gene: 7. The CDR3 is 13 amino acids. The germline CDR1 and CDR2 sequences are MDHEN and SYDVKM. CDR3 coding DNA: TGTGCCAGCAGTCTCGGCGGGAGTTCCGAGCAGTACTTC. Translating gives CASSLGGSSEQYF.

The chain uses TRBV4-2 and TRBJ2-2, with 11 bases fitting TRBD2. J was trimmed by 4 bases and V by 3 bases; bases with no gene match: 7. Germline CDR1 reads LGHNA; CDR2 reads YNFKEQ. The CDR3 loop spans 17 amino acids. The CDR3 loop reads CASSQKLAGARTGELFF. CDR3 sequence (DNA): TGTGCCAGCAGCCAGAAACTAGCGGGGGCCCGCACCGGGGAGCTGTTTTTT.

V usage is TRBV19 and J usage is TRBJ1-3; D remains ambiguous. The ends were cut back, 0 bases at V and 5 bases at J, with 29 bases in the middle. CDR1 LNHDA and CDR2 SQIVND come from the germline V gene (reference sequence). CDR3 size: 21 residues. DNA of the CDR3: TGTGCCAGTAGTATAGATCTATGGGGAATTAGGGCAGCCGTCAACAGAAACACCATATATTTT. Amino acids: CASSIDLWGIRAAVNRNTIYF. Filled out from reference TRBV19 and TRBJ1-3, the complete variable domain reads DGGITQSPKYLFRKEGQNVTLSCEQNLNHDAMYWYRQDPGQGLRLIYYSQIVNDFQKGDIAEGYSVSREKKESFPLTVTSAQKNPTAFYLCASSIDLWGIRAAVNRNTIYFGEGSWLTVV.

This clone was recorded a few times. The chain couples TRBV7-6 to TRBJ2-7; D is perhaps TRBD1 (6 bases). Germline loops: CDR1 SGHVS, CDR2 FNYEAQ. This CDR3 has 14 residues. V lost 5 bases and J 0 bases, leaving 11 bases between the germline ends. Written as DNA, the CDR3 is TGTGCCAGCAGCCCAGGGGCGTACTCCTACGAGCAGTACTTC. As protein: CASSPGAYSYEQYF.

The CDR3 is CASGTRGSYEQYF. The DNA for the CDR3 is TGTGCCAGCGGGACTAGGGGCTCCTACGAGCAGTACTTC. J is TRBJ2-7 and V is TRBV28; 8 bases agree with TRBD2. This CDR3 spans 13 amino acids. Germline V gives CDR1 MDHEN, CDR2 SYDVKM. Trimming cost V 8 bases and J 0 bases; bases outside gene matches: 3.

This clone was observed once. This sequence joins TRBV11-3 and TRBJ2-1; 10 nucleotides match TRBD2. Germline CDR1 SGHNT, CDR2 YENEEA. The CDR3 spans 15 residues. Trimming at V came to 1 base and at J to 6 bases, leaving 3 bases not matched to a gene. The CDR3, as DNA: TGTGCCAGCAGCTTAGTCGCTAGCGGGGGCAATGAGCAGTTCTTC. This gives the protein CASSLVASGGNEQFF.

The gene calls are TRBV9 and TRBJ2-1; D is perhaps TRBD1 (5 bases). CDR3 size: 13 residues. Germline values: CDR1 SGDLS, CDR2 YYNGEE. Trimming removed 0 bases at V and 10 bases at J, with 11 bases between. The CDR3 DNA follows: TGTGCCAGCAGCGTAGAAGGGGTTGGCGAGCAGTTCTTC. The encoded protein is CASSVEGVGEQFF.